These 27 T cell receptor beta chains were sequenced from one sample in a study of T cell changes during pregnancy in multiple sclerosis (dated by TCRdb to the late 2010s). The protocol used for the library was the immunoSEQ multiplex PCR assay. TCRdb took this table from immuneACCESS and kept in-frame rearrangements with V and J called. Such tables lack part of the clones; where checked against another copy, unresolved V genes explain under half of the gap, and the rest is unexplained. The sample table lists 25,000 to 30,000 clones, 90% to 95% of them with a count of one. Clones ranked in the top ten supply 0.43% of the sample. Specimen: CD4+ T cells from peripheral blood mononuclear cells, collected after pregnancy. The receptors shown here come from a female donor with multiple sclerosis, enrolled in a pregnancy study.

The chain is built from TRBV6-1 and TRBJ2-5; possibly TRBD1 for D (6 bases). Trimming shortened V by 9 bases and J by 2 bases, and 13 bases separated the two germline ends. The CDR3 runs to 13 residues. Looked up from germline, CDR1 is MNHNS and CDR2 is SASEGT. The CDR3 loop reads CARIPGTQETQYF. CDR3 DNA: TGTGCCAGAATTCCCGGGACACAAGAGACCCAGTACTTC.

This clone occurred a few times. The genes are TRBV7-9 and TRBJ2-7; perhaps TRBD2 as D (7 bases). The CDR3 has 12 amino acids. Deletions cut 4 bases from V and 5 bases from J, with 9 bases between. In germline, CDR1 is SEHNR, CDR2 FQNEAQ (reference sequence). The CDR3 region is CASSWGGHEQYF. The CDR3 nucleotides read TGTGCCAGCAGCTGGGGGGGGCACGAGCAGTACTTC. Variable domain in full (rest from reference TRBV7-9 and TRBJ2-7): DTGVSQNPRHKITKRGQNVTFRCDPISEHNRLYWYRQTLGQGPEFLTYFQNEAQLEKSRLLSDRFSAERPKGSFSTLEIQRTEQGDSAMYLCASSWGGHEQYFGPGTRLTVT.

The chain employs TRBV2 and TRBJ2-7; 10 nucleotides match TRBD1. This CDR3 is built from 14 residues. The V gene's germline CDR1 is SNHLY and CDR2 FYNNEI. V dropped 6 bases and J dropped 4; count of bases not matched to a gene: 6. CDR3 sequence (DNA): TGTGCCAGCAGAAGGACAGGGGGTGCGTACGAGCAGTACTTC. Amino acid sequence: CASRRTGGAYEQYF.

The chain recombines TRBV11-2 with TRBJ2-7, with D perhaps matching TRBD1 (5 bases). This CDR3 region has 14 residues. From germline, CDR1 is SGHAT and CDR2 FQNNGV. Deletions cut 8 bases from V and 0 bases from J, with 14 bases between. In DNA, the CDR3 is TGTGCCAGCGGCTACAGGCCTAGCTCCTACGAGCAGTACTTC. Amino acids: CASGYRPSSYEQYF.

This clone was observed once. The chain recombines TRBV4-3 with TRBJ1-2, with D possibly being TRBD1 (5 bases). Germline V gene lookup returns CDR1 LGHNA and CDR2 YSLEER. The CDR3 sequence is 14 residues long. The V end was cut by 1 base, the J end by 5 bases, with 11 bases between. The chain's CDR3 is CASSQGVRVYGYTF. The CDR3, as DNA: TGCGCCAGCAGCCAAGGCGTCAGGGTTTATGGCTACACCTTC.

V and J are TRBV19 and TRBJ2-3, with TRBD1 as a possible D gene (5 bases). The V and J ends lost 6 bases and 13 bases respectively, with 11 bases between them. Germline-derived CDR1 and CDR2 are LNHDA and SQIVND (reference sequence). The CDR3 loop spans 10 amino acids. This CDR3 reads CASRGSQEYF. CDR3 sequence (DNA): TGTGCCAGTAGGGGCTCACAGGAGTATTTT.

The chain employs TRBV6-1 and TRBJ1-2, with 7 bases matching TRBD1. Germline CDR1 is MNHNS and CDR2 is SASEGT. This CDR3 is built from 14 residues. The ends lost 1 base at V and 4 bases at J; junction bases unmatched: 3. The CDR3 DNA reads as TGTGCCAGCAGTGAAGGACAGGGAGTCTATGGCTACACCTTC. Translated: CASSEGQGVYGYTF.

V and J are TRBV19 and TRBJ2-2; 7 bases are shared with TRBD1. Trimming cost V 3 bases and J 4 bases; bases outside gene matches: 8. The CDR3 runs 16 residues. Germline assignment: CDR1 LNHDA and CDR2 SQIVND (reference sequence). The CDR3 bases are TGTGCCAGTAGTATCCACAGGGGAAAGGGCACCGGGGAGCTGTTTTTT. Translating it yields CASSIHRGKGTGELFF.

The CDR3 protein is CASRTTDSYGYTF. The CDR3 nucleotides read TGTGCCAGCAGGACCACAGATTCCTATGGCTACACCTTC. The chain employs TRBV5-8 and TRBJ1-2; D is uncertain. V was cut by 5 bases and J by 4 bases, with 12 bases left in between. This CDR3 is 13 amino acids long. Per germline, CDR1 SGHTS and CDR2 YDEGEE.

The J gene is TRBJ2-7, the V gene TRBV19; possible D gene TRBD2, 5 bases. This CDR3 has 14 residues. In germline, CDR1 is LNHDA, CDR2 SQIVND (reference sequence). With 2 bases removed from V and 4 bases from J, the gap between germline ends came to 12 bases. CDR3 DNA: TGTGCCAGTAGTATATATGATCGGAGGTACGAGCAGTACTTC. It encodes CASSIYDRRYEQYF.

The chain's CDR3 is CASALDRGWTEAFF. The CDR3 DNA sequence: TGTGCTAGTGCCCTCGACAGGGGTTGGACTGAAGCTTTCTTT. This chain joins TRBV12-5 and TRBJ1-1; TRBD1 matches at 8 bases. The V gene's germline CDR1 is LGHNT and CDR2 FRNRAP. The J segment lost 5 bases and the V segment lost 7 bases, leaving 9 bases of the junction unmatched. The length of the CDR3 is 14 residues.

The CDR3 sequence is CASSPIRASNSPLHF. The CDR3 region has the DNA TGTGCCAGCTCACCAATCAGGGCCTCTAATTCACCCCTCCACTTT. J is TRBJ1-6 and V is TRBV18; possibly TRBD1 for D (5 bases). From germline, CDR1 is KGHSH and CDR2 LQKENI. V was shortened by 2 bases and J by 6 bases, with 11 bases between the two germline ends. The CDR3 spans 15 residues.

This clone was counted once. This CDR3 is CASQIGGAYGYTF. CDR3 DNA: TGTGCCAGTCAAATTGGGGGGGCGTATGGCTACACCTTC. V and J are TRBV5-4 and TRBJ1-2, with D maybe TRBD1 (6 bases). The germline V and J ends were trimmed by 8 bases and 5 bases, with 16 bases remaining between them. The CDR3 extends over 13 amino acids. Germline V gene data show CDR1 as SGHNT and CDR2 as YYREEE (reference sequence).

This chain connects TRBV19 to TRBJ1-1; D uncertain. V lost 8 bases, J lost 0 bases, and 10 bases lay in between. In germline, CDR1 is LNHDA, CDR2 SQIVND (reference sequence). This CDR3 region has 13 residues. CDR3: CASYSYLNTEAFF. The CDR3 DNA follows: TGTGCCAGTTACTCATACTTGAACACTGAAGCTTTCTTT. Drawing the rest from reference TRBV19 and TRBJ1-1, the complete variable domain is DGGITQSPKYLFRKEGQNVTLSCEQNLNHDAMYWYRQDPGQGLRLIYYSQIVNDFQKGDIAEGYSVSREKKESFPLTVTSAQKNPTAFYLCASYSYLNTEAFFGQGTRLTVV.

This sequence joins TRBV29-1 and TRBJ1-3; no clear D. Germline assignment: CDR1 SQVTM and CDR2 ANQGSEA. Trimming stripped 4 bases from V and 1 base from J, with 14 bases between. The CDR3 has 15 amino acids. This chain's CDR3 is CSVVAPPGSGNTIYF. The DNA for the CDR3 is TGCAGCGTTGTGGCCCCACCGGGGTCTGGAAACACCATATATTTT.

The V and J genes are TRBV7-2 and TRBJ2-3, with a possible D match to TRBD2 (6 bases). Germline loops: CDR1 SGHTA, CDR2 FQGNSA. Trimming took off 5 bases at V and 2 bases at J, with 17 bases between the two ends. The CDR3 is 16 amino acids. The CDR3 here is CASSALRDFYTDTQYF. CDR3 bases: TGTGCCAGCAGCGCTCTTCGGGACTTTTACACAGATACGCAGTATTTT.

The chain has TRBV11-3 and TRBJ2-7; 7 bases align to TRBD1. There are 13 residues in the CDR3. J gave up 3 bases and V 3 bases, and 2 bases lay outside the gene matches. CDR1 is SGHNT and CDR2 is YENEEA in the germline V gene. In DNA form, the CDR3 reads TGTGCCAGCAGCTTCCGACAGGGCTACGAGCAGTACTTC. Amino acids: CASSFRQGYEQYF.

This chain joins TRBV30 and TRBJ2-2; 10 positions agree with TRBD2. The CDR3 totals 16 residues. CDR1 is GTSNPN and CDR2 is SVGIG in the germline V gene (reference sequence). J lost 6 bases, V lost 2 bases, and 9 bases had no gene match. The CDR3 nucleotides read TGTGCCTGGAGTCTAGCGGGAGCTCTTGTATCCGGGGAGCTGTTTTTT. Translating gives CAWSLAGALVSGELFF. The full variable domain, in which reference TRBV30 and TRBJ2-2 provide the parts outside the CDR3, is SQTIHQWPATLVQPVGSPLSLECTVEGTSNPNLYWYRQAAGRGLQLLFYSVGIGQISSEVPQNLSASRPQDRQFILSSKKLLLSDSGFYLCAWSLAGALVSGELFFGEGSRLTVL.

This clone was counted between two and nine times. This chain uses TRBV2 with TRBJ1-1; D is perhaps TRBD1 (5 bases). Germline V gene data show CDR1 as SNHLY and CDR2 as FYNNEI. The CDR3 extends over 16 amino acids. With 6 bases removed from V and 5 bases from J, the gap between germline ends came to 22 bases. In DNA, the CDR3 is TGTGCCAGCAGACGGGACCACTCACCGGGAGATACTGAAGCTTTCTTT. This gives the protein CASRRDHSPGDTEAFF.

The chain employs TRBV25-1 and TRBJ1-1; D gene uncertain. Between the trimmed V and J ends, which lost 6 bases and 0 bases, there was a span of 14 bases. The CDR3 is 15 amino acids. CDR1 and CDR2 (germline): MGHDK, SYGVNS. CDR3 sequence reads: CASRRADLLNTEAFF. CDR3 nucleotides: TGTGCCAGCAGGAGGGCAGACCTCTTGAACACTGAAGCTTTCTTT.

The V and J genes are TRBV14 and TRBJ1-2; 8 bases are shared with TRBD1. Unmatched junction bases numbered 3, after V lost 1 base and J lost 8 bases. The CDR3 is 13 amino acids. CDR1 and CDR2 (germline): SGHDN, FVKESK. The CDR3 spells CASSQGTGWGYTF. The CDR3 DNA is TGTGCCAGCAGCCAAGGGACAGGGTGGGGCTACACCTTC.

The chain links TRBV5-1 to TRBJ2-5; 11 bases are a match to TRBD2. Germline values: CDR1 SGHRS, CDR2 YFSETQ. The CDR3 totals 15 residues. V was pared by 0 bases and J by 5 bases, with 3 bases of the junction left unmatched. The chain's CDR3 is CASSLVAGGLETQYF. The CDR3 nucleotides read TGCGCCAGCAGCTTGGTAGCGGGGGGGTTGGAGACCCAGTACTTC.

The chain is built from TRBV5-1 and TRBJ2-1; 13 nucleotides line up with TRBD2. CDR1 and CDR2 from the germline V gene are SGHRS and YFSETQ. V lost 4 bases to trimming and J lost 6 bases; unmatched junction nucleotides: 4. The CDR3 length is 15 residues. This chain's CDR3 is CASSLGLAGPNEQFF. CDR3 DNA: TGCGCCAGCAGCCTGGGACTAGCGGGGCCCAATGAGCAGTTCTTC. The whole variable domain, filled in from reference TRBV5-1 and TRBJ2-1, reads KAGVTQTPRYLIKTRGQQVTLSCSPISGHRSVSWYQQTPGQGLQFLFEYFSETQRNKGNFPGRFSGRQFSNSRSEMNVSTLELGDSALYLCASSLGLAGPNEQFFGPGTRLTVL.

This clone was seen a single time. The CDR3 spells CAWSTGANNQPQHF. The CDR3 DNA is TGTGCCTGGAGTACAGGGGCCAACAATCAGCCCCAGCATTTT. The rearrangement links TRBV30 to TRBJ1-5; 7 bases are a match to TRBD1. The germline V gene has CDR1 GTSNPN and CDR2 SVGIG (reference sequence). This CDR3 is 14 amino acids long. The V segment lost 2 bases and the J segment 3 bases; nucleotides outside the gene matches: 4.

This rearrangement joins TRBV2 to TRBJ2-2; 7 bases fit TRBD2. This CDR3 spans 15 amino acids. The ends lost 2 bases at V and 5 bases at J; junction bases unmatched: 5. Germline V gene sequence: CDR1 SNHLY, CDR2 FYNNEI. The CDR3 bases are TGTGCCAGCAGTGAACTTATCGGGGGGACCGGGGAGCTGTTTTTT. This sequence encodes CASSELIGGTGELFF.

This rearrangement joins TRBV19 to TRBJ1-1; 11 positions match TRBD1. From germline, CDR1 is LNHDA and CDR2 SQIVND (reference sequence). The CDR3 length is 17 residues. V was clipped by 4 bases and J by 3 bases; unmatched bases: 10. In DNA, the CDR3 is TGTGCCAGTAGTAGGAACGGACAGGGGGCATGGCACACTGAAGCTTTCTTT. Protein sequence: CASSRNGQGAWHTEAFF.

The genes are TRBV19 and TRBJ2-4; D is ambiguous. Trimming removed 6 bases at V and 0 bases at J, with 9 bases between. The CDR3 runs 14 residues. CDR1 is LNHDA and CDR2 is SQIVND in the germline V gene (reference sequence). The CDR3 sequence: CASSPLGAKNIQYF. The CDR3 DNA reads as TGTGCCAGTAGCCCCCTAGGAGCCAAAAACATTCAGTACTTC.